This record covers a single TCR beta chain. Its cognate antigen has yet to be identified. Within one base of it there is no much larger clone, and no base qualities were kept. Including cysteine and phenylalanine, the CDR3 has 16 amino acids. The retained sequence is limited to the CDR3, 48 bases, with the frame set at the first base. CDR1 and CDR2 are read off the germline V gene as SNHLY and FYNNEI. V is reduced by 3 bases and J by 1 base, leaving a spacing of 12 bases between them. Library creation used the immunoSEQ multiplex PCR assay. For the multiplex PCR, a mixture combining 60 forward primers for TCR Vbeta segments and 13 reverse primers for TCR Jbeta segments was used. Amplification of the CDR3 region of rearranged TCR beta genes was performed with a multiplex PCR assay on genomic DNA. Amplified TCR beta libraries were sequenced as 87-base-pair reads on the Illumina HiSeq System. The published analysis was carried out like this. A later analysis counted about 80 million unique TCR beta chains across the 700 or so repertoires, and approximately 11 million of these chains were shared by at least two donors. Raw reads were error-corrected and collapsed into unique sequences by a nearest-neighbor algorithm in which closely related sequences were merged to remove PCR and sequencing errors. Alignment of CDR3 sequences to IMGT reference sequences was used to assign V, D and J gene segments. Each retained sequence needed at least a six-nucleotide match to both a V gene segment and a J gene segment. A rearrangement counted as productive if the CDR3 had no stop codons and remained in frame with V and J, and every other rearrangement counted as non-productive. CDR3 was defined according to IMGT convention as the region running from the second conserved V-encoded cysteine to the conserved J-encoded phenylalanine. In an earlier analysis of around 600 of the donors, sequences lacking an unambiguous match to a single V gene segment were excluded. In an earlier analysis of 587 of the donors, V segments were called functional above 56.7% productive rearrangements and were called segregating when the between-donor standard deviation exceeded 5%. A statistical classification framework was built for diagnosing cytomegalovirus status from the catalog of TCR beta chain sequences. A later analysis assigned V and J genes by comparing TCR nucleotide sequences with IMGT/GENE-DB human TR gene sequences. In a later analysis, CDR3 sequences and most-parsimonious VDJ recombination scenarios were assigned using the TCRdist pipeline. In a later analysis, each TCR beta chain was defined by its CDR3 amino acid sequence together with its V-gene family, and reads lacking a unique V-gene family were excluded. A later analysis removed nearly 600 highly shared, low-generation-probability nucleotide sequences to deal with suspected cross-contamination and a sequencing artifact. A later analysis calculated a clonal expansion index for each public chain from normalized within-repertoire ranks of inferred template counts. Generation probabilities in a later analysis came from a VDJ recombination model fitted to out-of-frame rearrangements, and those results were checked against IGoR. Hypergeometric tests were used in a later analysis to score TCR-TCR, TCR-HLA and TCR-CMV co-occurrence, with a repertoire-size bias correction applied to the TCR pairs. A later analysis estimated false discovery rates by permuting HLA or CMV assignments 20 times. In a later analysis, co-occurring TCRs were grouped using DBSCAN, with TCRdist sequence similarity added in when clustering inside HLA-allele-positive subsets. Repertoires with fewer than 30,000 or more than 120,000 public chains were left out of co-occurrence clustering, as were a handful of repertoires with anomalous nucleotide sharing. Here the immuneACCESS table is served through TCRdb, limited to in-frame sequences with V and J called. Missing clones are a known gap in these copies; in checked studies unresolved V genes cover under half, and the rest lacks a known reason. Clonal size and the V and J genes are those of that table, whereas D and trimming came from the DNA. This sample holds 140,000 to 150,000 clones; over 8% were observed only once. The top ten clones comprise less than 2% of the sample.

In total, roughly 670 healthy bone marrow donors made up the cohort. At the time of sampling, all cohort members were nominally healthy, though unrecorded immune exposures were likely present. The donor was CMV seronegative and was included in the group of about 350 seronegative cohort members. Every donor gave a peripheral blood sample, and the peripheral blood mononuclear cells from that sample were used for TCR beta sequencing. The Qiagen DNeasy Blood Extraction Kit was used to extract genomic DNA from the blood cell samples. The data originate from a study of cytomegalovirus exposure and HLA in healthy donors (dated by TCRdb to between 2016 and 2019). With respect to the entire study: An earlier analysis of 587 of the donors reported about 280 Gb of sequence data and some 110 million unique TCR beta sequences obtained from around 190 million T cells. The genetic ancestry cluster associated with self-reported Caucasian donors included 65% to 90% of the approximately 400 genotyped donors. Alongside the repertoire data, information on donor age, sex, ethnicity and CMV serostatus was compiled. An early release covering some 640 HLA-typed donors comprised approximately 290 gigabases of sequencing data and 65 million to 100 million unique TCR sequences. To study patterns of TCR occurrence, a later analysis re-analyzed previously published TCR beta repertoires from 500 to 850 donors and added high-resolution HLA genotyping. To decide whether each TCR beta V gene segment behaved as functional or pseudogenic, an earlier analysis of some 600 of the donors relied on high-throughput TCR beta sequencing. About 5 DR-DQ haplotypes were handled as single units for association and clustering, since linkage in the cohort was strong. The aim of the study was to test whether cataloging public T cell receptors could identify signatures of past pathogen exposure. All discovery cohort repertoires had been generated using a single sequencing platform. Rather than using new phenotypic data, the later analysis identified candidate immune exposures from TCR beta sequences and from how often those sequences occurred across donors. Besides the first cohort of around 670 subjects, a separate validation cohort made up of 120 different subjects was used. Using immunosequencing, the study profiled T cell repertoires from about 610 subjects and related those repertoires to cytomegalovirus serostatus. High-throughput TCR immunosequencing, statistical association of individual TCRs with disease status, and machine learning were combined to predict cytomegalovirus infection status. HLA typing covered class I and class II loci at four-digit resolution. A later genetic analysis used genome-wide SNP genotypes for about 60% of the roughly 700 donors, treating that subset as a discovery cohort. Among some 410 genotyped donors of the cohort, an average of roughly 230,000 unique TCR beta nucleotide sequences was sequenced per donor, of which about 19% were non-productive. Typing coverage varied by locus: 629-630 donors for A, B, C, DRB1 and DQB1; about 520 for DQA1; some 610 for DPA1; fewer than 480 for DPB1.

The full study reports these points: Sequencing depth was assumed to be roughly uniform across donors in the presence/absence analyses, though that assumption may not hold. Because the 87-base-pair reads could not distinguish some IMGT-functional V segments, including TRBV6-2 and TRBV6-3, those segments were excluded. A further reported finding was that TCR beta sequences accurately predicted the HLA-A and HLA-B alleles for most subjects in the first cohort. At a false discovery rate of 0.05, a later analysis linked under 20,000 TCR beta sequences to specific HLA alleles. A few of the identified cytomegalovirus-associated TCR beta chains were confirmed in vitro to be specific for cytomegalovirus antigens. The classifier was reported to diagnose cytomegalovirus status with high specificity and sensitivity in both the original and validation cohorts. Strong co-occurrence of HLA alleles, especially DR and DQ, made assigning TCR associations to individual alleles difficult. According to a later analysis, TCR association rates differed among HLA loci, with DRB1 alleles showing the most associated TCRs and HLA-C alleles showing the fewest. An earlier analysis of approximately 570 of the donors showed that most TCR beta V segments appeared in productive rearrangements either about 90% or about 30% of the time, which broadly matched IMGT annotations. In a later analysis, most CMV-associated TCR beta chains were found to appear HLA-restricted, with HLA associations seemingly driven largely by CMV exposure. In a later analysis, HLA-associated TCR beta chains showed more clonal expansion and lower generation probabilities than non-associated chains that were equally common. CMV serostatus was the only immune exposure information available for the cohort. In a later analysis, several top co-occurrence clusters were reported to appear linked to parvovirus B19, influenza, CMV and Epstein-Barr virus. This cohort had only TCR beta chains sequenced, and the lack of alpha or paired-chain data limited which features could be detected. A total of 164 TCR beta chains were listed by the study as associated with cytomegalovirus. V-gene and J-gene trimming of TCR beta chains was associated with a missense DCLRE1C variant in a later genetic analysis, and the association was replicated in an independent cohort. Most TCR sequences were seen in very few donors, while some public TCRs were found in many individuals. Approximately 18 rarely observed V segments, including chromosome 9 orphons, were excluded from the earlier analysis of several hundred of the donors because counts were too low. Compared with the approximately 710-donor mean, donors in an Asian-associated ancestry cluster had fewer N-insertions in productive TCRs, according to a later genetic analysis. Because some donors lacked HLA typing at each locus, the association tests relied only on the typed subset. The sequencing pipeline was judged likely to have produced a cluster of highly shared sequence variants as a technical artifact. The authors suggested that the approach could potentially be generalized to other disease states and immunological phenotypes. Linkage disequilibrium might explain the correlated functional status among segregating V segments, but an unknown experimental factor could not be excluded.

The material sequenced was PBMCs. The TCR comes from a male donor in good health and CMV-seronegative. This chain is built from TRBV2 and TRBJ2-2; TRBD2 is perhaps the D gene, given 6 matching bases. The CDR3 region has the sequence CASSEQVAENTGELFF. The sequenced DNA: TGTGCCAGCAGTGAGCAGGTAGCGGAGAACACCGGGGAGCTGTTTTTT.